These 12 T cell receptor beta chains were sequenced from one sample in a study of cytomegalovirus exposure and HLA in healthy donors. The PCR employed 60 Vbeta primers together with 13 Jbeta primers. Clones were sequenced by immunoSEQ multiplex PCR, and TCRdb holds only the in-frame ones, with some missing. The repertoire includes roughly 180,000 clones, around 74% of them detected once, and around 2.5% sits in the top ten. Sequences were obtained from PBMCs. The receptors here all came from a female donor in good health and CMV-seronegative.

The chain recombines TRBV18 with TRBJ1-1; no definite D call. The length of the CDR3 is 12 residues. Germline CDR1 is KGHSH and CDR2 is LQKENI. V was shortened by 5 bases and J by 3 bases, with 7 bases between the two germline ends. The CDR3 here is CASSSSDTEAFF. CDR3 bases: TGTGCCAGCTCATCCTCGGACACTGAAGCTTTCTTT. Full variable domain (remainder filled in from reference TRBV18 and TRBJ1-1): NAGVMQNPRHLVRRRGQEARLRCSPMKGHSHVYWYRQLPEEGLKFMVYLQKENIIDESGMPKERFSAEFPKEGPSILRIQQVVRGDSAAYFCASSSSDTEAFFGQGTRLTVV.

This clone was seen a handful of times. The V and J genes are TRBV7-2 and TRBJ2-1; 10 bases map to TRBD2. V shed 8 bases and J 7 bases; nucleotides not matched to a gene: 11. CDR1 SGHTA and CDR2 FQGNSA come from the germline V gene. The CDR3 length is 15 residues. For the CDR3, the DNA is TGTGCCAGCCGTTCCGTAGCGGGGGGCGGAAATGAGCAGTTCTTC. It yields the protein CASRSVAGGGNEQFF.

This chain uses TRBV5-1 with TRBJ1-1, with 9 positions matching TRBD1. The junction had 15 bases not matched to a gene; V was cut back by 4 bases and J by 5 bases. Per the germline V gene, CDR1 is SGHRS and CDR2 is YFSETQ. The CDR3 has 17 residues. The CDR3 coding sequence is TGCGCCAGCAGCGGGGGGCGGGACAGGGCATTGGGGACTGAAGCTTTCTTT. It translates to CASSGGRDRALGTEAFF.

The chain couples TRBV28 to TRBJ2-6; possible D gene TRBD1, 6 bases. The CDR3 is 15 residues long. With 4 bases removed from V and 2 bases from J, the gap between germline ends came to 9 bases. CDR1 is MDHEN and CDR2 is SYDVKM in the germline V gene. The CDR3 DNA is TGTGCCAGCAGTTCTGGGGGCACTGGGGCCAACGTCCTGACTTTC. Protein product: CASSSGGTGANVLTF.

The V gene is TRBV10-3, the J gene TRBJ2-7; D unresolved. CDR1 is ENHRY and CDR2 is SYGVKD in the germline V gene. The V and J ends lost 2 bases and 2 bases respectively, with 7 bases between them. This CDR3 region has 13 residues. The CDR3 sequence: CAISEAGAYEQYF. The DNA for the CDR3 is TGTGCCATCAGTGAGGCAGGTGCCTACGAGCAGTACTTC.

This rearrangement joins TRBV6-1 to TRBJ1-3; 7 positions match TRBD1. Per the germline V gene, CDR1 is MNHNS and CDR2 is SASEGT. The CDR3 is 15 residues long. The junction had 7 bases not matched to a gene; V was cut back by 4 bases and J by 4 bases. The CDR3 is CASSGQGTGGNTIYF. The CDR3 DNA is TGTGCCAGCAGTGGACAGGGCACGGGGGGAAACACCATATATTTT.

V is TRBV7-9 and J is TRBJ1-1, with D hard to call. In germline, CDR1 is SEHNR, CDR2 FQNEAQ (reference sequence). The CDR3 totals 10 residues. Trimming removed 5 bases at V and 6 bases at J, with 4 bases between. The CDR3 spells CASSRSEAFF. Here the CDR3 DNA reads TGTGCCAGCAGCCGTTCTGAAGCTTTCTTT.

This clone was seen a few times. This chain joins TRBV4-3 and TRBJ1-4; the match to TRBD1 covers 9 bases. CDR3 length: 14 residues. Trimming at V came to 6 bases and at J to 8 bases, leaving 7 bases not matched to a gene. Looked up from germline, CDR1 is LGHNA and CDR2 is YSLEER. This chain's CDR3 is CASSHRGRGEKLFF. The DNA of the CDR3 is TGCGCCAGCAGTCACAGGGGGCGGGGAGAAAAACTGTTTTTT.

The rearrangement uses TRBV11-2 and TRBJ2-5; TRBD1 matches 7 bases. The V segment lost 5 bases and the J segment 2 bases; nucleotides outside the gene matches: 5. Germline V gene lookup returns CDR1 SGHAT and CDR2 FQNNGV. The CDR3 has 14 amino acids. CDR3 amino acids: CASSRDSYQETQYF. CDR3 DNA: TGTGCCAGCAGCCGGGACAGTTATCAAGAGACCCAGTACTTC. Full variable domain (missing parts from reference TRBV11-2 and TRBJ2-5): EAGVAQSPRYKIIEKRQSVAFWCNPISGHATLYWYQQILGQGPKLLIQFQNNGVVDDSQLPKDRFSAERLKGVDSTLKIQPAKLEDSAVYLCASSRDSYQETQYFGPGTRLLVL.

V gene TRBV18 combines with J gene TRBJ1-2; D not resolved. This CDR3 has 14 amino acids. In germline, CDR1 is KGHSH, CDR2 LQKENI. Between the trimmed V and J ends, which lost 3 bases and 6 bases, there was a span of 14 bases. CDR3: CASSPPGSLDGYTF. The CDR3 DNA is TGTGCCAGCTCACCCCCCGGGTCCTTGGATGGCTACACCTTC.

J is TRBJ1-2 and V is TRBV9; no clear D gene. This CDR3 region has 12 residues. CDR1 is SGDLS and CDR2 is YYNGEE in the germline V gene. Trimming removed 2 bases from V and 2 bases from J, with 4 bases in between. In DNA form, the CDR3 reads TGTGCCAGCAGCGTCGTCAACTATGGCTACACCTTC. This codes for CASSVVNYGYTF.

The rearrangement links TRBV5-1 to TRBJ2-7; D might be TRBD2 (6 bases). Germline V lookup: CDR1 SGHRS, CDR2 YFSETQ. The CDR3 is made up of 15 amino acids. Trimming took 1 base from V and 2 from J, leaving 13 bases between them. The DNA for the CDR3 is TGCGCCAGCAGCTTGTCGGCGGGATCCGCCTACGAGCAGTACTTC. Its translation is CASSLSAGSAYEQYF.